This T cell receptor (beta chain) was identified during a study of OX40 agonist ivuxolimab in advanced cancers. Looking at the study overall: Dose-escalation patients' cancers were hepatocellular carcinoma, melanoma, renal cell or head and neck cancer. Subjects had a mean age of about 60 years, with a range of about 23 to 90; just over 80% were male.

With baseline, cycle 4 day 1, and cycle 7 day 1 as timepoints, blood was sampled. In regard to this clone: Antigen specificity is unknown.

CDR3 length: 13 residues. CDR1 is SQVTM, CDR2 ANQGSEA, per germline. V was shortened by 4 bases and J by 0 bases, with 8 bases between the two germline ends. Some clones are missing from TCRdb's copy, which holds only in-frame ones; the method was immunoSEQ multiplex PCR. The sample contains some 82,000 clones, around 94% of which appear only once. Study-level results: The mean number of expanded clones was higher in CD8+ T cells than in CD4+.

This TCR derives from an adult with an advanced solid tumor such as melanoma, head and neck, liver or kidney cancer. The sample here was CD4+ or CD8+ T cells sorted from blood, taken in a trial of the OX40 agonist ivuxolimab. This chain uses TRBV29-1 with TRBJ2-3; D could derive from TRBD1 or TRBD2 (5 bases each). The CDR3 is CSVVRDSTDTQYF. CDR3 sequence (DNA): TGCAGCGTTGTTCGGGACAGCACAGATACGCAGTATTTT.